The T cell receptor (beta chain) described here comes from a study of T cell responses to AZD1222 COVID-19 vaccine. Study-wide results and caveats: The CD4 TCRs associated with vaccination extended across spike and predominated at 160-218 and 743-854.

Comment on this clone: Its antigen is not identified.

Profiling relied on immunoSEQ multiplex PCR, and the TCRdb table lists in-frame clones only, not all of them. The table has 120,000 to 150,000 clones, 75% to 95% seen once. This sequence was found in an adult in good health. Sample: peripheral blood, taken on day 0 of AZD1222 vaccination.

The CDR3 spells CASSHGAFGSEKLFF. Here the CDR3 DNA reads TGTGCCAGCAGCCACGGGGCGTTTGGCTCTGAAAAACTGTTTTTT. The gene calls are TRBV11-3 and TRBJ1-4, with D perhaps matching TRBD1 (5 bases). Germline V gene sequence: CDR1 SGHNT, CDR2 YENEEA. Trimming took 5 bases from V and 7 from J, leaving 17 bases between them. The CDR3 sequence is 15 residues long.